The following is a T cell receptor (beta chain) sequence with its context. What it recognizes is unknown. The sample is drawn from a study of T cells in pancreatic ductal adenocarcinoma. Study observations and caveats: Tumor-versus-blood clonality comparisons may be biased toward lower tumor diversity.

The selected patients with pancreatic ductal adenocarcinoma had surgery but no neoadjuvant therapy. TCRdb's copy holds only in-frame clones and misses some; the assay was immunoSEQ multiplex PCR. The sample records over 15,000 clones, around nine tenths being singletons. V lost 5 bases, J lost 0 bases, and 10 bases stayed unmatched. Per germline, CDR1 MNHEY and CDR2 SMNVEV (reference sequence). The CDR3 length is 17 residues. The chain is built from TRBV27 and TRBJ1-1, with 9 bases lining up with TRBD1. The receptor comes from a human donor with pancreatic ductal adenocarcinoma. Sequencing input: PBMCs. The CDR3 reads CASSPLRQGGMNTEAFF. The CDR3, as DNA: TGTGCCAGCAGTCCCCTAAGACAGGGGGGCATGAACACTGAAGCTTTCTTT.